This T cell receptor beta chain was retrieved from a study of identical twins (dated by TCRdb to 2016 to 2018). About the study as a whole: To test whether fetal clonotypes persist, this study deep-sequenced TCR alpha and beta repertoires from monozygotic twins, from unrelated adults of various ages, and from cord blood. To rule out contamination, the twin experiments were replicated at different times with different library preparation protocols. Study-wide findings and limitations: Abundant cord blood beta clonotypes had fewer insertions, young adult naive repertoires showed a similar but weaker trend, and memory repertoires showed no such trend. In monozygotic twins, recombination models systematically underestimated out-of-frame TCR alpha sharing, but the models matched the sharing seen between unrelated individuals. Because the same donors could not be followed over many years, the conclusions relied on cross-sectional statistical analysis. Zero-insertion analyses could be partly confounded by invariant T cells such as MAIT and iNKT, although diverse VJ usage argued against such confounding for most clonotypes. Compared with coincidental sharing between unrelated individuals, an excess of low generation-probability sequences was observed among out-of-frame TCR alpha sequences shared between twins. A weaker excess of twin sharing was found in beta out-of-frame sequences because the signal-to-noise ratio was lowered by fewer shared sequences.

Only healthy Caucasian donors were included. This clonotype was counted a few times. There is no known antigen for this receptor. No clone much larger than this one lies a single base away; base qualities are absent. From cysteine to phenylalanine, the CDR3 is 16 amino acids long. Just CDR3 DNA is preserved here, 48 bases in frame from base 1. Deletion took 4 bases off V and 4 bases off J, with a span of 17 bases between the germline ends. Per the germline V gene (reference sequence), MNHEY is the CDR1 and SMNVEV is the CDR2. The library was generated by 5' RACE. Instrument on record: Illumina HiSeq 2000. Template switching added a universal primer binding site, and the final cDNA carried a unique molecular identifier that allowed TCR cDNA molecules to be counted accurately. Specific primers in the conserved constant-segment region were used to synthesize first-strand cDNA for the TCR alpha and beta chains. To control for contamination, every cDNA library was double barcoded, receiving both a SMART-Mk sample barcode and Illumina barcodes. TruSeq adapter sequences, together with Illumina sample barcodes, were added in two successive PCR steps. The TCR alpha and beta cDNA libraries were sequenced on the Illumina HiSeq platform using custom primers. In the source study's methods: MiGEC processed the raw reads to extract unique molecular identifiers, while MiXCR was used to determine the CDR3 positions. For each individual, recombination models were inferred using an EM algorithm with the repgenHMM and IGoR tools. The analysis of shared clonotypes was done with the tcR package in R, with sharing normalized by the product of cloneset sizes. To study raw recombination without the effects of thymic and clonal selection, out-of-frame nonproductive sequences were analyzed. TCRdb passed the public sequencing reads through fastp at Q25 and MiXCR, retaining productive beta sequences. Identical CDR3 proteins give one entry, which carries the most common genes and DNA. TCRdb assigned the V and J calls; the authors' analysis was not used. Counted in this sample were more than 1.5 million distinct CDR3 sequences; around a third of them appeared once. 0.27% of the sample is in the top ten clones.

This TCR derives from a newborn girl in good health. The V gene is TRBV27 and the J gene is TRBJ2-1; the D gene assignment is perhaps TRBD1 or TRBD2, with each matching 6 bases. Source material: cord blood. The CDR3 has the sequence CASSSDRPGVYNEQFF. The nucleotides read TGTGCCAGCAGTTCAGACAGGCCGGGAGTTTACAATGAGCAGTTCTTC.